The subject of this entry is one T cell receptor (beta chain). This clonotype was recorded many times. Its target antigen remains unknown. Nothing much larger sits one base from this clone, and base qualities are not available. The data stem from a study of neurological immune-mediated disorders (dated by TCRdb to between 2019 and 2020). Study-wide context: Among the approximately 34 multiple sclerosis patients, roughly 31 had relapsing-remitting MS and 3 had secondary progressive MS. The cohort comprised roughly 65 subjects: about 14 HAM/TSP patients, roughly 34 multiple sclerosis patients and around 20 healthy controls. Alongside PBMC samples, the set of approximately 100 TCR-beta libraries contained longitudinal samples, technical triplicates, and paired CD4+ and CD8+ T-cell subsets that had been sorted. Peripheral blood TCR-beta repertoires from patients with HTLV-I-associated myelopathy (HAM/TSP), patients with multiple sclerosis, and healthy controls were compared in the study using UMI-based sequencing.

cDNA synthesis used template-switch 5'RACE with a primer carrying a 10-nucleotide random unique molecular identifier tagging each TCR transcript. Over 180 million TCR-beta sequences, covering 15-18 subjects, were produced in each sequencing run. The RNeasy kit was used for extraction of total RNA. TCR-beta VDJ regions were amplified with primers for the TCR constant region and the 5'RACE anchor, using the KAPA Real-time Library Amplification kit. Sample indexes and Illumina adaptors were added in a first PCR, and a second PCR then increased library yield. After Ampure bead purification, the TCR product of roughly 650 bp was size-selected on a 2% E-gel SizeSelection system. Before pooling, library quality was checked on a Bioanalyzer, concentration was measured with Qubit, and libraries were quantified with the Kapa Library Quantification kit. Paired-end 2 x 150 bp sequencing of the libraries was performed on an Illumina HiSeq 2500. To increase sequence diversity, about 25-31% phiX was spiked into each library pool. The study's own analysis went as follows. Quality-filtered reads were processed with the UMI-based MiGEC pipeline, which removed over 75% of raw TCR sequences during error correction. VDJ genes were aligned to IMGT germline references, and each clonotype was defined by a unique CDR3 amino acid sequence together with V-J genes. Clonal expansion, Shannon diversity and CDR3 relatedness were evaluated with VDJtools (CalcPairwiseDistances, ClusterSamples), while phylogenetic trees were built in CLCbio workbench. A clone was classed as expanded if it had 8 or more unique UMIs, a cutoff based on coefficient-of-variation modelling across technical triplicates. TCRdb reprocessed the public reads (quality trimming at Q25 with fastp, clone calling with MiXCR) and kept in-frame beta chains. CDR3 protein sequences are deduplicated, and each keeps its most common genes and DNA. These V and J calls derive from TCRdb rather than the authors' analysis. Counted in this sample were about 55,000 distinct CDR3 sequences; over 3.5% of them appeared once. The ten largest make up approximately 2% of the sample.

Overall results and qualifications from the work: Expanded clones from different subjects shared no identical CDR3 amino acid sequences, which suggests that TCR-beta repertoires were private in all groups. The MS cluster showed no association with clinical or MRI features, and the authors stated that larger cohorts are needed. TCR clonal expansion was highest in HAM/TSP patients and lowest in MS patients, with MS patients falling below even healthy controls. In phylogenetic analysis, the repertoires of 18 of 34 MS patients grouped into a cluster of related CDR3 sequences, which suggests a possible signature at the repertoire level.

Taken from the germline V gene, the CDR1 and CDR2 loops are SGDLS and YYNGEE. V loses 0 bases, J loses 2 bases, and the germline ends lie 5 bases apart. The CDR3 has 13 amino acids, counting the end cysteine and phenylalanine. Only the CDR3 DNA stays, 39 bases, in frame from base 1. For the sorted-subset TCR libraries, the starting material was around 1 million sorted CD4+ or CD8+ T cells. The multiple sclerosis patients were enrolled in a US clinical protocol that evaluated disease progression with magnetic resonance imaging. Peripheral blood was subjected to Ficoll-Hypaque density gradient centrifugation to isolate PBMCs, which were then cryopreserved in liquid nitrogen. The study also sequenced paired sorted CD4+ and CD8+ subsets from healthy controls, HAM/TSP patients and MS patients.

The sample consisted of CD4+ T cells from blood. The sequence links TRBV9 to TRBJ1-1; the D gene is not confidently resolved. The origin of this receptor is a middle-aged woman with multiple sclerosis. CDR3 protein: CASSVAGNTEAFF. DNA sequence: TGTGCCAGCAGCGTAGCAGGAAACACTGAAGCTTTCTTT.